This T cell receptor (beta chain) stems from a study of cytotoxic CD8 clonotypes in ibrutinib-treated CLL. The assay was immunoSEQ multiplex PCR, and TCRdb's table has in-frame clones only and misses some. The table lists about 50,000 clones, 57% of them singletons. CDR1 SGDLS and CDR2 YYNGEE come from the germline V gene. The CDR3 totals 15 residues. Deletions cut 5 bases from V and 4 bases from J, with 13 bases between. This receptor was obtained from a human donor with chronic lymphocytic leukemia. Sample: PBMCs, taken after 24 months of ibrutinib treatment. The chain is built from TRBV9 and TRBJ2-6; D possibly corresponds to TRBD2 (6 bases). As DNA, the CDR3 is TGTGCCAGCAGGGGTACTAGCACCGGGGCCAACGTCCTGACTTTC. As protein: CASRGTSTGANVLTF.